This T cell receptor (beta chain) comes out of a study of T-cell reconstitution after alpha-beta-depleted transplantation in children. TCRbeta library preparation incorporated unique molecular identifiers. One entry per CDR3 protein, called by TCRdb with MiXCR from the PCR reads. The table lists a few hundred thousand distinct CDR3 sequences, 24% of them singletons. Germline V lookup: CDR1 SGHTA, CDR2 FQGNSA. The CDR3 consists of 14 residues. V was shortened by 5 bases and J by 2 bases, with 12 bases between the two germline ends. Study outcomes and limitations: Several hundred rapidly expanded clones from non-depleted graft cells reportedly supplied alpha-beta T cells about two months post-transplant. For some patients, TCRbeta diversity was high at day 60 because of recipient T cells and thymic progenitors that survived.

Note on this clonotype: The antigen remains undetermined.

The chain combines TRBV7-2 with TRBJ2-5, with no clear D. The sample in question was PBMCs, mostly from graft donor cells, obtained 360 days after TCRalphabeta/CD19-depleted stem cell transplant. The sequence derives from a female patient aged 2 to 10 who had a stem cell transplant for congenital amegakaryocytic thrombocytopenia, so the T cells may come from the graft donor. The CDR3 spells CASSVRNGQETQYF. The CDR3 DNA sequence: TGTGCCAGCAGCGTCCGGAATGGGCAAGAGACCCAGTACTTC.